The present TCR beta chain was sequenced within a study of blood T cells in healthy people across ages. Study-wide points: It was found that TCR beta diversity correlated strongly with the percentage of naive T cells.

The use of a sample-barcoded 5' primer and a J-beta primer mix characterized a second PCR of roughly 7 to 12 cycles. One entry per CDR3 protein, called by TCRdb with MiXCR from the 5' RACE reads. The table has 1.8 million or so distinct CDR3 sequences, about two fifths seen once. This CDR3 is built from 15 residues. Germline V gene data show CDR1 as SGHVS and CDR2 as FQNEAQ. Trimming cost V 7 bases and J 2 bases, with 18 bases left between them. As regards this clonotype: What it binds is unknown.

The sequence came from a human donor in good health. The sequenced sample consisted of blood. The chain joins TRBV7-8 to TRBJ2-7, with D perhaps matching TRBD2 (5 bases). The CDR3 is CASKAVAGDTYEQYF. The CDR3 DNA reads TGTGCCAGCAAAGCGGTGGCAGGCGATACCTACGAGCAGTACTTC.